The clone carrying this T cell receptor beta chain was detected only a few times. Its antigen is undetermined. This entry belongs to a study of T cell repertoires in cytomegalovirus infection. On the study more broadly: CMV infection and matching HLA type were both indicated by public TCR beta signatures.

TCRdb recomputed calls from the reads with MiXCR, one row per CDR3 protein. The data contain 200,000 to 300,000 distinct CDR3 sequences, roughly 13% of them singletons. Overall study results and limits: Within the response measured ex vivo, HLA-C-restricted CMV-specific TCR beta clonotypes were dominant.

Germline V gives CDR1 MNHNS, CDR2 SASEGT. The CDR3 runs to 15 residues. The V segment lost 7 bases and the J segment 5 bases; nucleotides outside the gene matches: 11. This clonotype was sampled from a human donor in good health (CMV status not recorded). Some clones in this sample may be carry-over from other donors' samples. The specimen was PBMCs. The chain uses TRBV6-1 and TRBJ2-5; TRBD2 matches 9 bases. The DNA for the CDR3 is TGTGCCAGCACCGACGAGCGGGGGGTTTCGGAGACCCAGTACTTC. Amino acids: CASTDERGVSETQYF.